These 15 T cell receptor beta chains were sequenced from one sample in a study of shared T cell receptors in the human thymus. The table came from immunoSEQ multiplex PCR; TCRdb's copy has only in-frame clones and leaves some out. The profile shows some 640,000 clones, about 87% of them singletons. These sequences were also reported in another study, on human thymus T cells.

The sample was thymocytes. These receptors originate from a boy in the first two years of life with a congenital heart defect.

This clone was detected once. The chain recombines TRBV28 with TRBJ2-1, with 8 bases matching TRBD2. The ends lost 5 bases at V and 9 bases at J; junction bases unmatched: 15. Germline CDR1 and CDR2: MDHEN and SYDVKM. There are 16 residues in the CDR3. CDR3 nucleotides: TGTGCCAGCAGTCACGCCCGGGGCGGGGGGCAGGTTGAGCAGTTCTTC. This encodes CASSHARGGGQVEQFF.

The chain has TRBV10-3 and TRBJ2-1, with 13 nucleotides matching TRBD2. The CDR3 loop spans 15 amino acids. The V and J ends lost 5 bases and 6 bases, in that order; junction bases with no gene match: 4. Germline values: CDR1 ENHRY, CDR2 SYGVKD. In DNA form, the CDR3 reads TGTGCCATCAGTCAGACTAGCGGGGGGCCCAATGAGCAGTTCTTC. This gives the protein CAISQTSGGPNEQFF.

The chain is built from TRBV4-1 and TRBJ1-5, with D uncertain. Germline-derived CDR1 and CDR2 are MGHRA and YSYEKL. CDR3 length: 15 residues. V was shortened by 0 bases and J by 4 bases, with 10 bases between the two germline ends. CDR3: CASSQESVGNQPQHF. The CDR3 coding sequence is TGCGCCAGCAGCCAAGAGAGCGTCGGGAATCAGCCCCAGCATTTT.

The chain employs TRBV12-5 and TRBJ1-5, with TRBD1 as a possible D gene (6 bases). The length of the CDR3 is 13 residues. Trimming took off 6 bases at V and 7 bases at J, with 13 bases between the two ends. Per germline, CDR1 LGHNT and CDR2 FRNRAP. CDR3 in DNA: TGTGCTAGTGGCACAGGGTTCGGGCAGCCCCAGCATTTT. This codes for CASGTGFGQPQHF.

CDR3 sequence: CASSTGTGNPNRSTYEQYF. The CDR3 DNA is TGTGCCAGCAGTACTGGGACAGGCAACCCCAATAGGTCTACCTACGAGCAGTACTTC. The chain uses TRBV2 and TRBJ2-7, with 8 bases matching TRBD1. The ends lost 5 bases at V and 2 bases at J; junction bases unmatched: 20. The CDR3 runs to 19 residues. Germline loops: CDR1 SNHLY, CDR2 FYNNEI.

The chain is built from TRBV19 and TRBJ2-2; 8 nucleotides agree with TRBD1. The CDR3 spans 15 residues. The V gene end was trimmed by 2 bases and the J gene end by 5 bases; junction bases not matched to a gene: 4. Germline CDR1 LNHDA, CDR2 SQIVND (reference sequence). CDR3 residues: CASSIYDRGTGELFF. CDR3 in DNA: TGTGCCAGTAGTATATATGACAGGGGAACCGGGGAGCTGTTTTTT.

V gene TRBV4-1 combines with J gene TRBJ2-1, with 8 positions matching TRBD2. Germline V gene lookup returns CDR1 MGHRA and CDR2 YSYEKL. This CDR3 comprises 17 residues. V was pared by 2 bases and J by 3 bases, with 9 bases of the junction left unmatched. The DNA for the CDR3 is TGCGCCAGCAGCCAACATCCAGCGGGAGAAAACTACAATGAGCAGTTCTTC. Translated: CASSQHPAGENYNEQFF.

The gene calls are TRBV7-8 and TRBJ2-7, with 8 bases aligning to TRBD1. V was pared by 4 bases and J by 0 bases, with 5 bases of the junction left unmatched. This CDR3 spans 15 amino acids. The germline gives CDR1 SGHVS, CDR2 FQNEAQ. The CDR3, as DNA: TGTGCCAGCAGCTACGCCGGGACAGGCTCCTACGAGCAGTACTTC. Its protein product is CASSYAGTGSYEQYF.

This chain links TRBV28 with TRBJ2-3; D might be TRBD1 (6 bases). The germline V gene encodes CDR1 MDHEN and CDR2 SYDVKM. The V end was cut by 5 bases, the J end by 3 bases, with 24 bases between. The CDR3 loop spans 18 amino acids. The CDR3 loop reads CASSGPPVTGNPTDTQYF. The DNA for the CDR3 is TGTGCCAGCAGTGGACCTCCAGTGACAGGAAACCCAACAGATACGCAGTATTTT.

The gene calls are TRBV5-4 and TRBJ2-1, with 7 nucleotides matching TRBD1. Germline V CDR1 and CDR2: SGHNT, YYREEE (reference sequence). The CDR3 length is 17 residues. The V segment lost 3 bases and the J segment 2 bases; nucleotides outside the gene matches: 11. The DNA for the CDR3 is TGTGCCAGCAGCTCCGCCGGTAGGACAGGAACCTACAATGAGCAGTTCTTC. Translating gives CASSSAGRTGTYNEQFF.

The chain uses TRBV5-6 and TRBJ1-5, with TRBD1 matching 11 bases. Germline V lookup: CDR1 SGHDT, CDR2 YYEEEE. CDR3 length: 16 amino acids. With 0 bases clipped from V and 5 bases from J, the junction kept 4 bases outside the gene matches. The CDR3 region has the DNA TGTGCCAGCAGCTTGGTTGGACAGGGGGCCGATCAGCCCCAGCATTTT. Its translation is CASSLVGQGADQPQHF.

The V call is TRBV27, the J call TRBJ2-1; 10 bases line up with TRBD2. Losses at the gene ends were 5 bases for V and 7 bases for J; bases not matched to a gene: 8. This CDR3 is built from 15 residues. Germline loops: CDR1 MNHEY, CDR2 SMNVEV (reference sequence). The CDR3 loop is CASSVSSGRRNEQFF. The CDR3, as DNA: TGTGCCAGCAGTGTTTCTAGCGGGAGAAGAAATGAGCAGTTCTTC.

This sequence joins TRBV4-3 and TRBJ1-1, with 9 bases matching TRBD1. The CDR3 consists of 16 residues. CDR1 LGHNA and CDR2 YSLEER come from the germline V gene. Trimming cost V 0 bases and J 3 bases; bases outside gene matches: 5. CDR3 residues: CASSQEDRDRDTEAFF. For the CDR3, the DNA is TGCGCCAGCAGCCAAGAGGACCGGGACAGGGACACTGAAGCTTTCTTT.

This clone was picked up a small number of times. This chain joins TRBV6-5 and TRBJ1-6, with D tentatively TRBD1 (6 bases). CDR3 length: 12 residues. The ends were cut back, 8 bases at V and 11 bases at J, with 13 bases in the middle. Germline CDR1 MNHEY, CDR2 SVGAGI. In DNA, the CDR3 is TGTGCCAGCTCGCACAGGGATGCACCCCTCCACTTT. Its translation is CASSHRDAPLHF.

This chain connects TRBV2 to TRBJ2-7; 15 nucleotides agree with TRBD2. The CDR3 extends over 16 amino acids. Per germline, CDR1 SNHLY and CDR2 FYNNEI. V lost 4 bases, J lost 5 bases, and 6 bases stayed unmatched. CDR3: CASSVGLAGGPDEQYF. The CDR3 region has the DNA TGTGCCAGCAGTGTTGGACTAGCGGGAGGGCCCGACGAGCAGTACTTC.